The subject of this entry is one T cell receptor (beta chain). This sample stems from a study of blood T cell repertoires in COVID-19. Across the whole study: COVID-19 samples from acute and convalescent phases originated in the United States, Italy and Spain. From T cells, B-cell-depleted T cells, or PBMCs came the material, which was cDNA or gDNA.

Under the authors' procedure: Amplification with reference gene primers provided the estimates of nucleated cell counts. Libraries were prepared by immunoSEQ multiplex PCR; TCRdb keeps only in-frame clonotypes and omits some of them. V and J calls and clone size come straight from that table; D and trimming were deduced from the DNA. Among some 180,000 clones listed, 80% to 85% were seen once. The V end lost 3 bases, the J end lost 0 bases, and 15 bases lay between the germline ends. The CDR3 runs to 18 residues. Germline loops: CDR1 MNHEY, CDR2 SMNVEV (reference sequence). V usage is TRBV27 and J usage is TRBJ1-6; the D is unclear. Sequenced: peripheral blood. The clonotype was recovered from a man between 65 and 79 years old with active or convalescent COVID-19. As DNA, the CDR3 is TGTGCCAGCAGTTTTCGGGTTGCGGCGAGCTCCTATAATTCACCCCTCCACTTT. It codes for CASSFRVAASSYNSPLHF.